This T cell receptor (beta chain) derives from a study of cytomegalovirus exposure and HLA in healthy donors. Trimming left V 3 bases short and J 0 bases short, with 6 bases between. CDR1 and CDR2 (germline): MDHEN, SYDVKM. The CDR3 has 13 amino acids. Concerning this clone itself: The sample has other DNA sequences that encode this CDR3 too.

The PCR had 60 Vbeta and 13 Jbeta primers. TCRdb keeps only in-frame clones here, not all; method: immunoSEQ multiplex PCR. The table includes roughly 130,000 clones, about 80% detected once. Sequenced sample: PBMCs. This receptor was obtained from a middle-aged man in good health and CMV-seronegative. The V and J genes are TRBV28 and TRBJ2-7; D remains unclear. The CDR3 sequence: CASSFTVSYEQYF. As DNA, the CDR3 is TGTGCCAGCAGTTTTACAGTCTCCTACGAGCAGTACTTC.